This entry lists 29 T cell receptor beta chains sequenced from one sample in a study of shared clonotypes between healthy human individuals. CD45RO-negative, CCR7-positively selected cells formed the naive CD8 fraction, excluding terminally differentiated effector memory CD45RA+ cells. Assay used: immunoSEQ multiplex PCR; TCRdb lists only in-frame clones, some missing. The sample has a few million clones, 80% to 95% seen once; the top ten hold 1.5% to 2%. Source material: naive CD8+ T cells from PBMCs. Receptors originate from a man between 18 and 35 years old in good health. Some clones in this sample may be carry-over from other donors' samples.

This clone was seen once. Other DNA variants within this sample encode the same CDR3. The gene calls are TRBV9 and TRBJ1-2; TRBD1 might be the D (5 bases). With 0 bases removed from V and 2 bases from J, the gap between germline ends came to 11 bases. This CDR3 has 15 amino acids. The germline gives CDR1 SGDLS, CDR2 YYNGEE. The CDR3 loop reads CASSVGQGLNYGYTF. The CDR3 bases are TGTGCCAGCAGCGTAGGTCAGGGATTAAACTATGGCTACACCTTC. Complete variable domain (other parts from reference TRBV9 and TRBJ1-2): DSGVTQTPKHLITATGQRVTLRCSPRSGDLSVYWYQQSLDQGLQFLIQYYNGEERAKGNILERFSAQQFPDLHSELNLSSLELGDSALYFCASSVGQGLNYGYTFGSGTRLTVV.

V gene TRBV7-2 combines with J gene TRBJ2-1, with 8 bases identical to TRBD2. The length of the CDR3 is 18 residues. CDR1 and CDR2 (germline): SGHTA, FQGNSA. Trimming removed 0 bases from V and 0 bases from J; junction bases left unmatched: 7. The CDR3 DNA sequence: TGTGCCAGCAGCTTAGCGCTCAGCGGGAGCAGCTCCTACAATGAGCAGTTCTTC. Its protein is CASSLALSGSSSYNEQFF.

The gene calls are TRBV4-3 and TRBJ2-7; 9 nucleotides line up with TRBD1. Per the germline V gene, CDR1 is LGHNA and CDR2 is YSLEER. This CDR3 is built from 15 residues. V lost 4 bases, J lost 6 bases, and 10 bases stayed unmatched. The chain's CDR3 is CASSPYRGRVPEQYF. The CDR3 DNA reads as TGCGCCAGCAGCCCGTACAGGGGGCGGGTACCCGAGCAGTACTTC.

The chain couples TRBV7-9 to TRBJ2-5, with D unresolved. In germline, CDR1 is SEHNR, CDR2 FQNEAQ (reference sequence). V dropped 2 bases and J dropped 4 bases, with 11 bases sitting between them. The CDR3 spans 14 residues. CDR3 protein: CASSLRYYGETQYF. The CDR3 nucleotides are TGTGCCAGCAGCTTAAGATACTACGGAGAGACCCAGTACTTC.

The CDR3 sequence is CASSQDPRGDEQYF. CDR3 in DNA: TGTGCCAGCAGCCAAGATCCGCGAGGGGACGAGCAGTACTTC. The chain has TRBV4-2 and TRBJ2-7; the D gene could be TRBD1 or TRBD2 (5 bases each). The germline V and J ends were trimmed by 0 bases and 5 bases, with 11 bases remaining between them. Germline CDR1 is LGHNA and CDR2 is YNFKEQ. This CDR3 contains 14 residues.

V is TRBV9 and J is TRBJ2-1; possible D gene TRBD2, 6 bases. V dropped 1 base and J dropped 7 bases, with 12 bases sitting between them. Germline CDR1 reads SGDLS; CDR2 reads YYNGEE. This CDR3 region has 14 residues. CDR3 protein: CASSVSLAMNEQFF. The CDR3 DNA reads TGTGCCAGCAGCGTAAGTCTAGCGATGAATGAGCAGTTCTTC.

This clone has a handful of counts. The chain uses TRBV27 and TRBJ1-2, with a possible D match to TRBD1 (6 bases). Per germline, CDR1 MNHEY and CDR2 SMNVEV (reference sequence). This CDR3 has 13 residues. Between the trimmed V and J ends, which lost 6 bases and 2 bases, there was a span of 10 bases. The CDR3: CASSRTGNYGYTF. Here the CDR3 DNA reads TGTGCCAGCAGCCGAACAGGGAACTATGGCTACACCTTC.

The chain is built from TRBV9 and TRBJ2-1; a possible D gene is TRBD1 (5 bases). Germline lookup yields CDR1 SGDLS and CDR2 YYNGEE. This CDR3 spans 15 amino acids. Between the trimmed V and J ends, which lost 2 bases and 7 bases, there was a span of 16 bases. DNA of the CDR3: TGTGCCAGCAGCGTCTCCTGGACCCCAGGGAATGAGCAGTTCTTC. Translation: CASSVSWTPGNEQFF.

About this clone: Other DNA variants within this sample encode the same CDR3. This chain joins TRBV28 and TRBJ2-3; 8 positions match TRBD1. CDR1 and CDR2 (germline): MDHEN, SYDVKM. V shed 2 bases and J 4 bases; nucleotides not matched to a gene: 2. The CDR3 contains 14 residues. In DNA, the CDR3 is TGTGCCAGCAGTTTAGGGACAGGTCCAGATACGCAGTATTTT. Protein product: CASSLGTGPDTQYF.

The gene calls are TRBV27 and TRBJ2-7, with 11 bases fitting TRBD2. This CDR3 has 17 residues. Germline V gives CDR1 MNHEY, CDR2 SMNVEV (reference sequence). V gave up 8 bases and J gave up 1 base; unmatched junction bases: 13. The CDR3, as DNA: TGTGCCAGCTTGAAACTAGCGGGAGATCAGGGGTCCTACGAGCAGTACTTC. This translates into CASLKLAGDQGSYEQYF.

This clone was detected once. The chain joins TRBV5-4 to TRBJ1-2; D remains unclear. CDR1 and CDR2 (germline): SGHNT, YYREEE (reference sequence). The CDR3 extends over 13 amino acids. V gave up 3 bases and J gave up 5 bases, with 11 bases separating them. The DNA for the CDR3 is TGTGCCAGCAGCTGGAAGGTCGGGTATGGCTACACCTTC. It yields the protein CASSWKVGYGYTF.

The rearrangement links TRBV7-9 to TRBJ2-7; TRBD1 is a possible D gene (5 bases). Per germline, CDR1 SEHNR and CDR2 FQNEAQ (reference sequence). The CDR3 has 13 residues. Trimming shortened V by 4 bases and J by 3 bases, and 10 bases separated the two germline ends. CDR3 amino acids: CASSSDIYYEQYF. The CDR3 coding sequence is TGTGCCAGCAGCTCGGACATTTACTACGAGCAGTACTTC.

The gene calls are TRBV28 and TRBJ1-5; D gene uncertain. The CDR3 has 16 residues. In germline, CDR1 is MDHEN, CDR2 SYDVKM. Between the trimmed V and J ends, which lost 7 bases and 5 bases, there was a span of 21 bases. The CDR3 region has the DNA TGTGCCAGCATGATCCAATCGATGTTTGGGGATCAGCCCCAGCATTTT. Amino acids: CASMIQSMFGDQPQHF.

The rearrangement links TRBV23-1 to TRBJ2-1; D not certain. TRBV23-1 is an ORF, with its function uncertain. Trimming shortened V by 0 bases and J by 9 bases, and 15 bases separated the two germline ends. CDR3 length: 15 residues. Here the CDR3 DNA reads TGCGCCAGCAGTCAATCCGTACCGCGAACCGGTGAGCAGTTCTTC. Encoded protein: CASSQSVPRTGEQFF.

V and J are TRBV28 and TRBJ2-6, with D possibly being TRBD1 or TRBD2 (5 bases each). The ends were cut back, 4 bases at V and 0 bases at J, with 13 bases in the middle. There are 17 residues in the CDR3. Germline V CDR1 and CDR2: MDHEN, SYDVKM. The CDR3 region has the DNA TGTGCCAGCAGTTCCGGGACGGAAGGCTCTGGGGCCAACGTCCTGACTTTC. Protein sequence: CASSSGTEGSGANVLTF.

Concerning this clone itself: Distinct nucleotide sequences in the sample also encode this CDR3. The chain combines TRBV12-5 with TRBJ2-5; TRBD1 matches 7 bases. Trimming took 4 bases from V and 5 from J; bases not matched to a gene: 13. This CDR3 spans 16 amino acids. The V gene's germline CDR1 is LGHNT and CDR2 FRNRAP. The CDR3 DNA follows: TGTGCTAGTGGTTGGAATACAAACAGGGGACATGAGACCCAGTACTTC. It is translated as CASGWNTNRGHETQYF.

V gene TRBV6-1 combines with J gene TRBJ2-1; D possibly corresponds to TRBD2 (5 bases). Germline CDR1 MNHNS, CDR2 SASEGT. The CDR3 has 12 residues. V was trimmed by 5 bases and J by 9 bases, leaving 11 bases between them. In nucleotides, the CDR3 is TGTGCCAGCAGTTCACTAGGACTTGAGCAGTTCTTC. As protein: CASSSLGLEQFF.

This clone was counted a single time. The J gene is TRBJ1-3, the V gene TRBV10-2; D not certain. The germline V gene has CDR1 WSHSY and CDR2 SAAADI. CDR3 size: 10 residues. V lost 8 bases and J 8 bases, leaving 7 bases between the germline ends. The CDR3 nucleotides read TGCGCCAGCTTTGGGGACACCATATATTTT. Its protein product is CASFGDTIYF.

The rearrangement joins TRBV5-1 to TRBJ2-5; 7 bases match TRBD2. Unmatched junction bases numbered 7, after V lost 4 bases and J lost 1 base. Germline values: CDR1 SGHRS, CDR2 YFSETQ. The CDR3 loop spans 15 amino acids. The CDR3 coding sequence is TGCGCCAGCAGCCACATCGGGGGGATCCAAGAGACCCAGTACTTC. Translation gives CASSHIGGIQETQYF.

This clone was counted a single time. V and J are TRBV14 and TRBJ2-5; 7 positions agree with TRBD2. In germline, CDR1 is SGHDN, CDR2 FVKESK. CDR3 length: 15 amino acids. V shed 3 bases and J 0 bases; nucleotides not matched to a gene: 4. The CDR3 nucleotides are TGTGCCAGCAGCCATGACAGCGGGAACCAAGAGACCCAGTACTTC. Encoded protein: CASSHDSGNQETQYF.

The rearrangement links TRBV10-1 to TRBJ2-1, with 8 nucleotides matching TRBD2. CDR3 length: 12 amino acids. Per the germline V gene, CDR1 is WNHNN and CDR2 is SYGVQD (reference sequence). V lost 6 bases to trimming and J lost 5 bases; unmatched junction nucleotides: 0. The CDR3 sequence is CASSGGDNEQFF. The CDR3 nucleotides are TGCGCCAGCAGCGGGGGGGACAATGAGCAGTTCTTC.

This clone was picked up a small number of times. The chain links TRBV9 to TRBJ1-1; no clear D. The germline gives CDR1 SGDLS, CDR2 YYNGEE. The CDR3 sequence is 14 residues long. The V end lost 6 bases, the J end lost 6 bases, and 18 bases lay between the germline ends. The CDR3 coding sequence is TGTGCCAGCACCCGGCTTCCGGGGAGTTCTGAAGCTTTCTTT. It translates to CASTRLPGSSEAFF. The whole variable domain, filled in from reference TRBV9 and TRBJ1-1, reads DSGVTQTPKHLITATGQRVTLRCSPRSGDLSVYWYQQSLDQGLQFLIQYYNGEERAKGNILERFSAQQFPDLHSELNLSSLELGDSALYFCASTRLPGSSEAFFGQGTRLTVV.

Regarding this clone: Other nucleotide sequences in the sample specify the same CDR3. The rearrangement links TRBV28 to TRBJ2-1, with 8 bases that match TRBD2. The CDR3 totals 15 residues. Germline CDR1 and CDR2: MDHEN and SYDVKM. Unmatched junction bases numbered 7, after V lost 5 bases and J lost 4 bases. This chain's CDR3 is CASSLAGGSYNEQFF. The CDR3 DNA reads TGTGCCAGCAGTCTCGCGGGAGGCTCGTACAATGAGCAGTTCTTC.

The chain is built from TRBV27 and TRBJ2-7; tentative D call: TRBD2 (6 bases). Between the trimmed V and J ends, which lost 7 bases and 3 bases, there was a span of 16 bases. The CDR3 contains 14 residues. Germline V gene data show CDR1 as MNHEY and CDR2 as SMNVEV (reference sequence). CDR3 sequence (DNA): TGTGCCAGCACCAGCCAGGGCGGGGTCTACGAGCAGTACTTC. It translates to CASTSQGGVYEQYF.

The CDR3 sequence is CASRHPGQGDLIREKLFF. Written as DNA, the CDR3 is TGTGCCAGCAGACACCCGGGACAGGGGGACCTTATCCGTGAAAAACTGTTTTTT. The chain has TRBV28 and TRBJ1-4, with TRBD1 identical over 11 bases. Germline V gives CDR1 MDHEN, CDR2 SYDVKM. Germline trimming cut 6 bases from V and 7 bases from J; bases unmatched to any gene: 16. The length of the CDR3 is 18 residues.

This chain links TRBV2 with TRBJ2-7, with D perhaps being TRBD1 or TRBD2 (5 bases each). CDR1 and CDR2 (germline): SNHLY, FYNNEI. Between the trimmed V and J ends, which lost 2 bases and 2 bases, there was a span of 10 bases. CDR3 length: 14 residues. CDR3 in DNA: TGTGCCAGCAGTGAATCCGGGGCTCCCTACGAGCAGTACTTC. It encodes CASSESGAPYEQYF.

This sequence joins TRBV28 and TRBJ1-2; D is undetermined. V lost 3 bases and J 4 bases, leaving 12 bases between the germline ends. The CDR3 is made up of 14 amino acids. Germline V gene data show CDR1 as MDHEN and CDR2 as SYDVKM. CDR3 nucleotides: TGTGCCAGCAGTTTTCGGGGTGAGGCCTATGGCTACACCTTC. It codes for CASSFRGEAYGYTF.

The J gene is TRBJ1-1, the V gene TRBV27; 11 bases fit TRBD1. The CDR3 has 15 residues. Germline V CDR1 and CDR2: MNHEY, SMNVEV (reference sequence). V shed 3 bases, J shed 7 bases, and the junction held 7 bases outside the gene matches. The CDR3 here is CASSFTDRGPFEAFF. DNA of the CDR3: TGTGCCAGCAGTTTTACGGACAGGGGGCCCTTTGAAGCTTTCTTT.

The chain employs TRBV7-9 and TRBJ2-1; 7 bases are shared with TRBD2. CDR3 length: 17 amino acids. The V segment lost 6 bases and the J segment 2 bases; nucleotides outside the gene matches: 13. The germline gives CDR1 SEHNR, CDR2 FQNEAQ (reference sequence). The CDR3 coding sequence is TGTGCCAGCAGACCACCCCTGGGGGGGGTCACCTACAATGAGCAGTTCTTC. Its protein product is CASRPPLGGVTYNEQFF.